What follows are 21 T cell receptor beta chains derived from one specimen sequenced in a study of blood T cell repertoires in COVID-19 (dated by TCRdb to between 2020 and 2021). To prepare the library, the immunoSEQ multiplex PCR assay was applied. The table was pulled from immuneACCESS by TCRdb, which kept in-frame rearrangements only. Such tables lose some clones; where checked, under half of the loss comes from unresolved V genes, and the rest has no known cause. The sample has some 200,000 clones on record, around 86% of them singletons. The ten biggest clones cover approximately 6% of the sample. The source material was peripheral blood. Receptors originate from a man older than 75 with acute or convalescent COVID-19.

The chain recombines TRBV5-1 with TRBJ2-7; 14 nucleotides match TRBD2. J gave up 0 bases and V 3 bases, and 5 bases lay outside the gene matches. The CDR3 loop spans 17 amino acids. Germline V gene sequence: CDR1 SGHRS, CDR2 YFSETQ. CDR3 nucleotides: TGCGCCAGCAGCTCCGGACTAGCGGGAGGCAGCTCCTACGAGCAGTACTTC. Its translation is CASSSGLAGGSSYEQYF. The full variable domain, completed using reference TRBV5-1 and TRBJ2-7, is KAGVTQTPRYLIKTRGQQVTLSCSPISGHRSVSWYQQTPGQGLQFLFEYFSETQRNKGNFPGRFSGRQFSNSRSEMNVSTLELGDSALYLCASSSGLAGGSSYEQYFGPGTRLTVT.

This clone has only one observation. CDR3 nucleotide sequence: TGTGCCAGCAGCGTACGGGGATCGAACACTGAAGCTTTCTTT. Translated: CASSVRGSNTEAFF. The V call is TRBV9, the J call TRBJ1-1; D is ambiguous. The germline V gene has CDR1 SGDLS and CDR2 YYNGEE. This CDR3 spans 14 amino acids. The V end was cut by 1 base, the J end by 1 base, with 8 bases between.

V gene TRBV27 combines with J gene TRBJ2-5; 9 nucleotides align to TRBD1. This CDR3 comprises 15 residues. V was clipped by 4 bases and J by 1 base; unmatched bases: 4. The germline V gene has CDR1 MNHEY and CDR2 SMNVEV (reference sequence). Here the CDR3 DNA reads TGTGCCAGCAGTTCTACGGGACAGGGCCAAGAGACCCAGTACTTC. Its translation is CASSSTGQGQETQYF.

The chain combines TRBV21-1 with TRBJ2-1; the table's D call TRBD2 went unverified against the DNA. TRBV21-1 is designated a pseudogene. This CDR3 is 19 amino acids long. The CDR3 region is CASNIGTSGQGLIHNEQFF. CDR3 in DNA: TGTGCCAGCAATATCGGGACTAGCGGACAAGGGCTAATACACAATGAGCAGTTCTTC.

The chain is built from TRBV11-3 and TRBJ2-1; D unresolved. There are 13 residues in the CDR3. CDR1 SGHNT and CDR2 YENEEA come from the germline V gene. V lost 0 bases, J lost 5 bases, and 5 bases lay in between. The CDR3 DNA follows: TGTGCCAGCAGCTTAGAAGAGGACAATGAGCAGTTCTTC. Its translation: CASSLEEDNEQFF.

The rearrangement links TRBV28 to TRBJ2-7, with D possibly TRBD2 on 6 matching bases. Germline values: CDR1 MDHEN, CDR2 SYDVKM. The CDR3 extends over 14 amino acids. The V end lost 6 bases, the J end lost 2 bases, and 14 bases lay between the germline ends. The CDR3 sequence is CASRLGGPPYEQYF. The CDR3 nucleotides are TGTGCCAGCAGACTCGGAGGGCCCCCCTACGAGCAGTACTTC.

The CDR3 sequence: CAWRSGGGNTIYF. As DNA, the CDR3 is TGTGCCTGGAGATCAGGGGGCGGAAACACCATATATTTT. The chain recombines TRBV30 with TRBJ1-3; 8 bases map to TRBD1. This CDR3 region has 13 residues. Per the germline V gene, CDR1 is GTSNPN and CDR2 is SVGIG (reference sequence). V trimming: 3 bases; J trimming: 4 bases; junction bases outside the gene matches: 2.

The V and J genes are TRBV10-2 and TRBJ1-5; D possibly corresponds to TRBD1 (6 bases). This CDR3 region has 11 residues. The V end was cut by 6 bases, the J end by 6 bases, with 6 bases between. Germline lookup yields CDR1 WSHSY and CDR2 SAAADI. DNA for the CDR3: TGCGCCAGCAGGGGGGCTCAGCCCCAGCATTTT. As protein: CASRGAQPQHF.

The chain couples TRBV18 to TRBJ2-7, with 11 bases lining up with TRBD1. J was trimmed by 5 bases and V by 1 base; bases with no gene match: 13. This CDR3 comprises 18 residues. The germline CDR1 and CDR2 sequences are KGHSH and LQKENI. For the CDR3, the DNA is TGTGCCAGCTCACCACGCTGGACAGGGGGCTCCGGCCTAGACGAGCAGTACTTC. It yields the protein CASSPRWTGGSGLDEQYF.

The chain employs TRBV7-9 and TRBJ2-2; no clear D. The CDR3 extends over 14 amino acids. Between the trimmed V and J ends, which lost 1 base and 2 bases, there was a span of 5 bases. Germline CDR1 SEHNR, CDR2 FQNEAQ (reference sequence). DNA for the CDR3: TGTGCCAGCAGCTTAGTCAGTAACACCGGGGAGCTGTTTTTT. This translates into CASSLVSNTGELFF.

This chain joins TRBV3-1 (or the pseudogene TRBV3-2) and TRBJ1-1, with TRBD1 as a possible D gene (5 bases). V was clipped by 6 bases and J by 1 base, with 12 bases between them. This CDR3 has 14 amino acids. Per germline, CDR1 LGHDT and CDR2 YNNKEL (reference sequence). CDR3 bases: TGTGCCAGCAGGTTAGGGGCCCCGAACACTGAAGCTTTCTTT. Translated, it gives CASRLGAPNTEAFF.

The CDR3 sequence: CASSLGMGQGIDTQYF. The CDR3 region has the DNA TGTGCCAGCAGCTTAGGAATGGGACAGGGAATAGATACGCAGTATTTT. The chain carries TRBV7-9 and TRBJ2-3; 9 nucleotides match TRBD1. The germline CDR1 and CDR2 sequences are SEHNR and FQNEAQ (reference sequence). This CDR3 contains 16 residues. J was trimmed by 5 bases and V by 1 base; bases with no gene match: 7. The variable domain in full, completed from reference TRBV7-9 and TRBJ2-3, reads DTGVSQNPRHKITKRGQNVTFRCDPISEHNRLYWYRQTLGQGPEFLTYFQNEAQLEKSRLLSDRFSAERPKGSFSTLEIQRTEQGDSAMYLCASSLGMGQGIDTQYFGPGTRLTVL.

V usage is TRBV18 and J usage is TRBJ2-3; 11 nucleotides line up with TRBD2. CDR3 length: 17 residues. The germline CDR1 and CDR2 sequences are KGHSH and LQKENI. The J segment lost 5 bases and the V segment lost 4 bases, leaving 11 bases of the junction unmatched. The CDR3 DNA is TGTGCCAGCTCACTATCAATAGCGGGAGGGCCGGGAGATACGCAGTATTTT. Translation gives CASSLSIAGGPGDTQYF.

The chain is built from TRBV14 and TRBJ1-1; D is ambiguous. CDR1 is SGHDN, CDR2 FVKESK, per germline. Trimming stripped 6 bases from V and 3 bases from J, with 5 bases between. The CDR3 is 11 residues long. The CDR3 sequence: CASSQYTEAFF. CDR3 coding DNA: TGTGCCAGCAGTCAGTACACTGAAGCTTTCTTT.

This chain uses TRBV5-1 with TRBJ1-2; D might be TRBD1 (6 bases). Deletions cut 1 base from V and 2 bases from J, with 9 bases between. The CDR3 sequence is 14 residues long. The germline CDR1 and CDR2 sequences are SGHRS and YFSETQ. CDR3 nucleotides: TGCGCCAGCAGCTTGATGGGACAAAACTATGGCTACACCTTC. Translated: CASSLMGQNYGYTF.

In DNA form, the CDR3 reads TGTGCCATCAGTTCCGGGACAGGGGAATACGAGCAGTACTTC. Translation: CAISSGTGEYEQYF. This rearrangement joins TRBV10-3 to TRBJ2-7; 10 bases are a match to TRBD1. CDR3 size: 14 residues. Germline V gives CDR1 ENHRY, CDR2 SYGVKD. The junction had 5 bases not matched to a gene; V was cut back by 5 bases and J by 4 bases.

The CDR3 bases are TGTGCCAGCAGCTTAGTTGGGGGACAAGGCGGAAACACCATATATTTT. Its protein product is CASSLVGGQGGNTIYF. This chain links TRBV7-2 with TRBJ1-3, with D perhaps TRBD1 (6 bases). Trimming took 1 base from V and 4 from J, leaving 14 bases between them. The CDR3 consists of 16 residues. In germline, CDR1 is SGHTA, CDR2 FQGNSA.

This clone was recorded once. Here the CDR3 reads CASSFRKDRVAYEQYV. The CDR3 DNA follows: TGTGCCAGCAGCTTCAGGAAGGACAGGGTTGCCTACGAGCAGTACGTC. This chain links TRBV5-5 with TRBJ2-7, with 8 bases aligning to TRBD1. The CDR3 is made up of 16 amino acids. Trimming cost V 2 bases and J 2 bases; bases outside gene matches: 9. Germline-derived CDR1 and CDR2 are SGHKS and YYEKEE (reference sequence).

This rearrangement joins TRBV5-1 to TRBJ1-3; tentatively, D is TRBD1 (5 bases). The V and J ends lost 6 bases and 2 bases respectively, with 15 bases between them. This CDR3 comprises 15 residues. The V gene's germline CDR1 is SGHRS and CDR2 YFSETQ. The CDR3 sequence: CASTVGGVAGNTIYF. CDR3 sequence (DNA): TGCGCCAGCACCGTGGGGGGTGTTGCTGGAAACACCATATATTTT.

The chain carries TRBV4-3 and TRBJ1-2, with D possibly matching TRBD1 (6 bases). The CDR3 runs 15 residues. Trimming removed 2 bases from V and 4 bases from J, with 14 bases in between. Germline V gives CDR1 LGHNA, CDR2 YSLEER. The CDR3 protein is CASSQTGTPSYGYTF. Written as DNA, the CDR3 is TGCGCCAGCAGCCAAACCGGGACACCGTCCTATGGCTACACCTTC.

This clone appeared a single time. The chain carries TRBV5-1 and TRBJ2-5, with 7 bases aligning to TRBD1. Germline V gene lookup returns CDR1 SGHRS and CDR2 YFSETQ. The length of the CDR3 is 15 residues. Trimming removed 2 bases from V and 4 bases from J; junction bases left unmatched: 8. The DNA of the CDR3 is TGCGCCAGCAGCTTCGGGACAGTTCCTCGAGAGACCCAGTACTTC. It codes for CASSFGTVPRETQYF. The full variable domain, its missing parts supplied by reference TRBV5-1 and TRBJ2-5, is KAGVTQTPRYLIKTRGQQVTLSCSPISGHRSVSWYQQTPGQGLQFLFEYFSETQRNKGNFPGRFSGRQFSNSRSEMNVSTLELGDSALYLCASSFGTVPRETQYFGPGTRLLVL.